The T cell receptor beta chain under discussion was sequenced for a study of blood T cells in healthy people across ages. The sample holds many counts of this clonotype. Its specificity is not known. General observations from the study: The long-lived group displayed more naive CD4+ cells, plus higher diversity, than the aged donors did.

Samples had at least 6 million PBMCs isolated from them. A second about 7 to 11 cycle PCR used barcoded and J-beta primers. Sequencing yielded, for each sample, at least 2.5 million paired-end reads carrying CDR3. TCRdb re-derived calls from the 5' RACE reads in MiXCR, one entry per CDR3 protein. The repertoire holds 800,000 to 950,000 distinct CDR3 sequences, with roughly 43% as singletons. The receptor was isolated from a man younger than 40 in good health. The specimen was blood.

The CDR3 bases are TGCGCCAGCAGCCAGGACAGGGACGAGCAGTACTTC. This gives the protein CASSQDRDEQYF. The chain links TRBV5-1 to TRBJ2-7; TRBD1 matches at 8 bases. The CDR3 sequence is 12 residues long. The germline gives CDR1 SGHRS, CDR2 YFSETQ. The J segment lost 5 bases and the V segment lost 4 bases, leaving 2 bases of the junction unmatched.